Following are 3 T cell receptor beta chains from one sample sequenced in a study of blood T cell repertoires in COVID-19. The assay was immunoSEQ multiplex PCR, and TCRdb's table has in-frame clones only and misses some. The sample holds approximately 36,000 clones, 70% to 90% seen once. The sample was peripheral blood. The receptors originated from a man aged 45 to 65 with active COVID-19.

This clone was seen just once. CDR3: CASSHWGGSNEQFF. The CDR3 bases are TGTGCCAGCAGCCACTGGGGGGGTAGCAATGAGCAGTTCTTC. This sequence joins TRBV7-2 and TRBJ2-1, with 7 positions matching TRBD2. V lost 5 bases, J lost 6 bases, and 7 bases stayed unmatched. The germline V gene has CDR1 SGHTA and CDR2 FQGNSA. The CDR3 loop spans 14 amino acids.

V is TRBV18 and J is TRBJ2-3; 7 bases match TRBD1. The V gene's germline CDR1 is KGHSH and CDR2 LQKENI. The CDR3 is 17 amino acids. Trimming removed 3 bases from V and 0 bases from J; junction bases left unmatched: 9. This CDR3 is CASSPTTGVRSTDTQYF. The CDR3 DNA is TGTGCCAGCTCACCCACCACAGGGGTTCGTAGCACAGATACGCAGTATTTT.

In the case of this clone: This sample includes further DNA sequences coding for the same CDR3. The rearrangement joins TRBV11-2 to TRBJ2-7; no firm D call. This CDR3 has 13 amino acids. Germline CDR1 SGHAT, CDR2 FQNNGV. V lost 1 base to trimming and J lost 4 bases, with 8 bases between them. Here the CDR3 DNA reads TGTGCCAGCAGCTTAGGCAGGTCTTACGAGCAGTACTTC. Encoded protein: CASSLGRSYEQYF.